The T cell receptor beta chain described here comes from a study of T-cell memory formation after mild COVID-19. The CDR3 totals 13 residues. The ends were cut back, 7 bases at V and 5 bases at J, with 14 bases in the middle. CDR1 and CDR2 from the germline V gene are WSHSY and SAAADI. Using its own MiXCR run on the 5' RACE reads, TCRdb lists one record per CDR3 protein. Of tens of thousands of distinct CDR3 sequences in the sample, 9.5% to 15% are singletons; the top ten hold around 41%. To note about this clonotype: The antigen is not known.

Study-level results: There was no confirmation that second-wave clones peaking on day 37 were SARS-CoV-2 specific.

The TCR sequence derives from a young man who had mild COVID-19 (a few samples of this study predate the infection). Cell type and time point are not known. The rearrangement uses TRBV10-2 and TRBJ1-1; TRBD1 is a possible D gene (6 bases). Sequencing used PBMCs or a T cell subset sorted from them (not recorded which). CDR3: CASNLGGRTEAFF. The DNA of the CDR3 is TGCGCCAGCAATTTAGGGGGGCGGACTGAAGCTTTCTTT.